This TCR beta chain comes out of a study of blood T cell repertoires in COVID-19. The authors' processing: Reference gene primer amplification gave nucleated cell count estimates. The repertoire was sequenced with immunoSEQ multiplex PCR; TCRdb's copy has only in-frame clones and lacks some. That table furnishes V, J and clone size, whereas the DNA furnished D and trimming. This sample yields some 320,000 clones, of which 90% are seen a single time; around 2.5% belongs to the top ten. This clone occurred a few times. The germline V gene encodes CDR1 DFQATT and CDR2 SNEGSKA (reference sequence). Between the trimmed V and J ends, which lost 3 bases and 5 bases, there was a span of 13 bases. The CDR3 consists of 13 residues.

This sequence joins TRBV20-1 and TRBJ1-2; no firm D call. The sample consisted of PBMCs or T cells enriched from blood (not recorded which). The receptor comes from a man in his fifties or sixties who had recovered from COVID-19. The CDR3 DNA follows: TGCAGTGCTAGTCTGCTAAACCTTTATGGCTACACCTTC. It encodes CSASLLNLYGYTF.